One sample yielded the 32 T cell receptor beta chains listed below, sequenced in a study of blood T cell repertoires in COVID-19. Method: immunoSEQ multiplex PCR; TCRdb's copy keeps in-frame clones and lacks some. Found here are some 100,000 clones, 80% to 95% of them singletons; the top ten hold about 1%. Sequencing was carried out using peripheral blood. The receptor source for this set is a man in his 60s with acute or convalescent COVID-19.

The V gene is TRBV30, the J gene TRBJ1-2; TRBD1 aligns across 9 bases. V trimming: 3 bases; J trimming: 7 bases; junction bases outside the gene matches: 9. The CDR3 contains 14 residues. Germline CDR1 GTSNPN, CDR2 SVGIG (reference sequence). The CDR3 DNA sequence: TGTGCCTGGAGAAAGCCGGGACAGGGCACTGGCTACACCTTC. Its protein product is CAWRKPGQGTGYTF.

CDR3 in amino acids: CASDGQGSSPLHF. The DNA for the CDR3 is TGTGCCAGCGATGGGCAGGGGAGTTCACCCCTCCACTTT. The gene calls are TRBV9 and TRBJ1-6; a possible D gene is TRBD1 (6 bases). V gave up 7 bases and J gave up 9 bases, with 14 bases separating them. CDR3 length: 13 residues. Germline CDR1 reads SGDLS; CDR2 reads YYNGEE.

The CDR3 protein is CSASPYSGRGTDTQYF. The CDR3 nucleotides read TGCAGTGCTAGTCCCTATAGCGGGAGGGGCACAGATACGCAGTATTTT. V usage is TRBV20-1 and J usage is TRBJ2-3; TRBD2 aligns across 11 bases. The V segment lost 3 bases and the J segment 1 base; nucleotides outside the gene matches: 6. This CDR3 comprises 16 residues. Germline V gives CDR1 DFQATT, CDR2 SNEGSKA (reference sequence).

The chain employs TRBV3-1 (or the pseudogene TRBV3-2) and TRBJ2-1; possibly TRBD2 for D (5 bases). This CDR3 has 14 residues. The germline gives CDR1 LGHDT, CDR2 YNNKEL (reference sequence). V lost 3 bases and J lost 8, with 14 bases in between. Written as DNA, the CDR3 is TGTGCCAGCAGCCAGTGGGAGAAAGACTATGAGCAGTTCTTC. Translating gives CASSQWEKDYEQFF.

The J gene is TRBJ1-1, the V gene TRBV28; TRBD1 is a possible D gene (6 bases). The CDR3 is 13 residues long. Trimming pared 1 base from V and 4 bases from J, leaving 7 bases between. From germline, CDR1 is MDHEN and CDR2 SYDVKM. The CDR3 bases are TGTGCCAGCAGTTTATCCAGGGGCACTGAAGCTTTCTTT. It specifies CASSLSRGTEAFF.

CDR3 protein: CASSLKQTNTATKTYEQYF. The CDR3 nucleotides read TGTGCCAGCAGTTTAAAACAGACAAACACCGCGACCAAGACCTACGAGCAGTACTTC. This chain connects TRBV27 to TRBJ2-7; unclear D gene. The germline V gene has CDR1 MNHEY and CDR2 SMNVEV (reference sequence). V was clipped by 2 bases and J by 2 bases, with 25 bases between them. The CDR3 loop spans 19 amino acids.

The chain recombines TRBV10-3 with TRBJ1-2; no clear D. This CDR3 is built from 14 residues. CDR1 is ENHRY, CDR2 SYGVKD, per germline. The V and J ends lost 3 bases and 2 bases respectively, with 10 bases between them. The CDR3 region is CAISDARSNYGYTF. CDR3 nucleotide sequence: TGTGCCATCAGTGATGCACGGTCCAACTATGGCTACACCTTC.

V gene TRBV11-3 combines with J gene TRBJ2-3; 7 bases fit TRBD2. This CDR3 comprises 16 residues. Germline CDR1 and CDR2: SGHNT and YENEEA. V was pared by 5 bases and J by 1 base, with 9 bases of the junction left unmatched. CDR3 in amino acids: CASSERREFGTDTQYF. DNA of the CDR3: TGTGCCAGCAGCGAGAGGCGGGAGTTCGGCACAGATACGCAGTATTTT.

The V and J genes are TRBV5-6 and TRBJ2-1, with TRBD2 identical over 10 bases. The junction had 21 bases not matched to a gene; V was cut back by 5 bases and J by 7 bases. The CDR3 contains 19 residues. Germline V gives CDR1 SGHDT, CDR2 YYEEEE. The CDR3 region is CASSLHIEASGGLWNEQFF. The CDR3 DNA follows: TGTGCCAGCAGTTTGCATATTGAGGCTAGCGGGGGCCTATGGAATGAGCAGTTCTTC. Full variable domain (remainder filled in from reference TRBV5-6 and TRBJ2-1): DAGVTQSPTHLIKTRGQQVTLRCSPKSGHDTVSWYQQALGQGPQFIFQYYEEEERQRGNFPDRFSGHQFPNYSSELNVNALLLGDSALYLCASSLHIEASGGLWNEQFFGPGTRLTVL.

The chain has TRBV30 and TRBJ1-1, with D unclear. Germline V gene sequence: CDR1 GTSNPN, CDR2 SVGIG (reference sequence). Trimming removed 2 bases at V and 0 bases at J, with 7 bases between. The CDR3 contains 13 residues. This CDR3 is CAWSNSLNTEAFF. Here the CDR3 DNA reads TGTGCCTGGAGTAACAGCTTGAACACTGAAGCTTTCTTT.

The DNA for the CDR3 is TGTGCCAGCAGTTCCGTGGGGGGGTTTGATGGCTACACCTTC. Translation: CASSSVGGFDGYTF. The gene calls are TRBV27 and TRBJ1-2; D might be TRBD1 (5 bases). V was clipped by 4 bases and J by 6 bases, with 15 bases between them. Germline assignment: CDR1 MNHEY and CDR2 SMNVEV (reference sequence). This CDR3 has 14 residues.

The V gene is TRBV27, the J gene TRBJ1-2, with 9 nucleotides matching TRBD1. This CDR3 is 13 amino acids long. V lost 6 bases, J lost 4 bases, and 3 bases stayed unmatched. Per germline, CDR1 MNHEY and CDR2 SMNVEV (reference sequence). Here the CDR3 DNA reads TGTGCCAGCAGACGGACAGGGGCCTATGGCTACACCTTC. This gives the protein CASRRTGAYGYTF.

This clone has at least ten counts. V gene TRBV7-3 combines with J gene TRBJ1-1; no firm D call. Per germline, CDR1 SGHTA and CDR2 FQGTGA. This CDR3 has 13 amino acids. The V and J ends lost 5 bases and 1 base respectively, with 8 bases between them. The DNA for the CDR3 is TGTGCCAGCAGCCAAGAGGCGAACACTGAAGCTTTCTTT. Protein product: CASSQEANTEAFF.

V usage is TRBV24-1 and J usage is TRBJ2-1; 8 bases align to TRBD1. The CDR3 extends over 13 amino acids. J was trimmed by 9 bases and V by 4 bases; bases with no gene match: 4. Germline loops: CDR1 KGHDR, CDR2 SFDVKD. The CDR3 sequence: CATSDPTGVEQFF. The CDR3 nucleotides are TGTGCCACCAGTGACCCGACAGGGGTTGAGCAGTTCTTC.

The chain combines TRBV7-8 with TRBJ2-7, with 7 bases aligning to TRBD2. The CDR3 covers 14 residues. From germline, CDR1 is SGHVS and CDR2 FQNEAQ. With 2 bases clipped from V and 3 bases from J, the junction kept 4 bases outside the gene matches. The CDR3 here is CASSLSGRVYEQYF. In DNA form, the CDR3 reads TGTGCCAGCAGCTTAAGTGGGAGGGTCTACGAGCAGTACTTC.

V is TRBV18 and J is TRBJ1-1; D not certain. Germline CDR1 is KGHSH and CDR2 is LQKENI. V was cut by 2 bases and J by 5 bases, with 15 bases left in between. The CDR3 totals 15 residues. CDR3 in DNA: TGTGCCAGCTCACCAAGACACCTCCGAGGGACTGAAGCTTTCTTT. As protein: CASSPRHLRGTEAFF.

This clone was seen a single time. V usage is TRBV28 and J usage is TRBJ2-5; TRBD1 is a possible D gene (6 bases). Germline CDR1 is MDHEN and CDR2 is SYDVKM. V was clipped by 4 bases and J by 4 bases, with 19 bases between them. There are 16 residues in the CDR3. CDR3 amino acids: CASSSQTDSDPETQYF. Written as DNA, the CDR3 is TGTGCCAGCAGTTCCCAGACGGACAGCGACCCAGAGACCCAGTACTTC.

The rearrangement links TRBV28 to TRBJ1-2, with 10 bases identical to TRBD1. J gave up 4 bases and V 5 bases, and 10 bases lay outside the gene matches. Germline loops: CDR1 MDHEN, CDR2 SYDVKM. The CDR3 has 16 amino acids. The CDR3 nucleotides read TGTGCCAGCAGTGCCCTTGACAGGGGGCTTATCTATGGCTACACCTTC. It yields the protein CASSALDRGLIYGYTF.

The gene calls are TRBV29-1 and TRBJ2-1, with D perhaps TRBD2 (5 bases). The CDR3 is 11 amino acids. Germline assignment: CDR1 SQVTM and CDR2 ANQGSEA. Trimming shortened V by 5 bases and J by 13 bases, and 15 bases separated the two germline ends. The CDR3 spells CSVYVFAGQFF. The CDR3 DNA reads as TGCAGCGTTTACGTATTTGCGGGCCAGTTCTTC.

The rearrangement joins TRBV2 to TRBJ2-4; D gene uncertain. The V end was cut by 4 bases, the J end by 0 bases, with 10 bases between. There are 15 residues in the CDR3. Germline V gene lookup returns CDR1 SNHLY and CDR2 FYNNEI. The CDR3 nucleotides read TGTGCCAGCAGTGGGCCAAACCTAGCCAAAAACATTCAGTACTTC. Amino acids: CASSGPNLAKNIQYF.

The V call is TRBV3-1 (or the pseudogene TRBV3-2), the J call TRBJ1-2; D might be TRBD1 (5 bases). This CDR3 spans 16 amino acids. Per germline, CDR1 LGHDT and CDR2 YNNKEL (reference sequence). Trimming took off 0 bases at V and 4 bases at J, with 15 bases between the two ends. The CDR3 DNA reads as TGTGCCAGCAGCCAAGATGGGGGGGTTGAGGCCTATGGCTACACCTTC. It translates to CASSQDGGVEAYGYTF.

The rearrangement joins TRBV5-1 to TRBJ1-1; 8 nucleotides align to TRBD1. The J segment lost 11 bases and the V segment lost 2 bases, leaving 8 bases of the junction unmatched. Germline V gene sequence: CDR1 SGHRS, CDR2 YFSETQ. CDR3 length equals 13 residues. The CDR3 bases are TGCGCCAGCAGCTTAGACGGACAGGGTCGGGCTTTCTTT. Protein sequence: CASSLDGQGRAFF.

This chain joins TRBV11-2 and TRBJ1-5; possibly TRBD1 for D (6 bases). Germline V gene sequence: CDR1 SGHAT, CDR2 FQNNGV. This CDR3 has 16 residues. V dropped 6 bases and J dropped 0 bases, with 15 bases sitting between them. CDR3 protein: CASRLTGLYSNQPQHF. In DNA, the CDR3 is TGTGCCAGCAGGTTGACAGGCCTTTATAGCAATCAGCCCCAGCATTTT.

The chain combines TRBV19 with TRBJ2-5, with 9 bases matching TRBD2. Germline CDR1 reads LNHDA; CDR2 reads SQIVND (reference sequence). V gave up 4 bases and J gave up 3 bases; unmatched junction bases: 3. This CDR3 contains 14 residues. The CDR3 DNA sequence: TGTGCCAGTAGTAGGACTAGCGAAAAAGAGACCCAGTACTTC. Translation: CASSRTSEKETQYF.

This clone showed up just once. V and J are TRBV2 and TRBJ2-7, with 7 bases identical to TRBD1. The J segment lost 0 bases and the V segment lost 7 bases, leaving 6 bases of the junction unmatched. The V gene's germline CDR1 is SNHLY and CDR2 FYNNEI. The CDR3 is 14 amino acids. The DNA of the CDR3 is TGTGCCAGCATGACGACAGGGTCCTCCTACGAGCAGTACGTC. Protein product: CASMTTGSSYEQYV.

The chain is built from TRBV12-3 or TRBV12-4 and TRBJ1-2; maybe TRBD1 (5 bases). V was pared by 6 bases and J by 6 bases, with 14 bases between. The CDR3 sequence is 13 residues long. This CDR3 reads CASSPDWGDGYTF. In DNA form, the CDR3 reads TGTGCCAGCAGCCCGGATTGGGGGGATGGCTACACCTTC.

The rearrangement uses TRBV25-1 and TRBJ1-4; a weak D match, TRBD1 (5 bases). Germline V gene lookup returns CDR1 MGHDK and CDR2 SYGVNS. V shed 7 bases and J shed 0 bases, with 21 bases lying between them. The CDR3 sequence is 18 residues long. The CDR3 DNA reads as TGTGCCAGCATTCTTTTGGGGGTGGGGGAGGCAACTAATGAAAAACTGTTTTTT. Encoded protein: CASILLGVGEATNEKLFF. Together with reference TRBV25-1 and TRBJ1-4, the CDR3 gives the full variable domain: EADIYQTPRYLVIGTGKKITLECSQTMGHDKMYWYQQDPGMELHLIHYSYGVNSTEKGDLSSESTVSRIRTEHFPLTLESARPSHTSQYLCASILLGVGEATNEKLFFGSGTQLSVL.

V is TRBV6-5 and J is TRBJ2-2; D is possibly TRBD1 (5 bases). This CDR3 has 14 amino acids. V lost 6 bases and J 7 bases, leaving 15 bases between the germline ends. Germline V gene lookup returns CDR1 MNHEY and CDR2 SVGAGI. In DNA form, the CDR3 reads TGTGCCAGCAGCAACAGGAGAGAAGGCGGGGAGCTGTTTTTT. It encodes CASSNRREGGELFF.

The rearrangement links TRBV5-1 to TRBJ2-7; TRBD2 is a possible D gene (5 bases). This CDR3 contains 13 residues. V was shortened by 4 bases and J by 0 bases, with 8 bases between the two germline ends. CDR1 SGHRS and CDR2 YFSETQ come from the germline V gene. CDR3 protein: CASSPDSSYEQYF. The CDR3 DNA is TGCGCCAGCAGCCCGGACTCCTCCTACGAGCAGTACTTC.

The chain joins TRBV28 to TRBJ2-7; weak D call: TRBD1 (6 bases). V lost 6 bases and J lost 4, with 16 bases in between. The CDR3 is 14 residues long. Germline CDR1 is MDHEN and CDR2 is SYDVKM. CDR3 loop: CASSSTGWGYEQYF. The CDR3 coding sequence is TGTGCCAGCAGCTCAACAGGGTGGGGTTACGAGCAGTACTTC.

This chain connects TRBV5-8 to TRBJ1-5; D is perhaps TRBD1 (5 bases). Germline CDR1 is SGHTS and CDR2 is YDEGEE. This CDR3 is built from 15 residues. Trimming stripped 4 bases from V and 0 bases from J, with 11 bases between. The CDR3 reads CASSPWGDSNQPQHF. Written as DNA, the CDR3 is TGTGCCAGCAGCCCGTGGGGGGATAGCAATCAGCCCCAGCATTTT.

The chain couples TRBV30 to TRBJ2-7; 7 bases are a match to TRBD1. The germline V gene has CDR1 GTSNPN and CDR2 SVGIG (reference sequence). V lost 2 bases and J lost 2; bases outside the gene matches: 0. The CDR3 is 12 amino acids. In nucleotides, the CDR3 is TGTGCCTGGAGTCAGGGGGCCTACGAGCAGTACTTC. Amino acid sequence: CAWSQGAYEQYF.